The clone carrying this T cell receptor beta chain was detected ten times or more. The antigen remains unidentified. The data originate from a study of T-cell reconstitution after alpha-beta-depleted transplantation in children. Whole-study findings and limits: Several hundred expanded graft clones reportedly supplied alpha-beta T cells about two months after transplant. Several patients had high TCRbeta diversity at day 60; it came from surviving recipient T cells and thymic progenitors. Diversity and T-cell counts at one year after transplant derived mostly from new T cells.

Preparation of the TCRbeta library involved a method that used unique molecular identifiers. TCRdb recomputed calls from the PCR reads with MiXCR, one row per CDR3 protein. The profile shows 200,000 to 250,000 distinct CDR3 sequences, approximately 11% of them singletons. The specimen comprised PBMCs, sampled before TCRalphabeta/CD19-depleted stem cell transplant. This sequence originates from a child under two years old with acute myeloid leukemia, due to receive a stem cell transplant.

CDR3 sequence: CASSPGTALGHEQYF. The CDR3 DNA sequence: TGTGCCAGCAGTCCCGGGACAGCTCTTGGACACGAGCAGTACTTC. This chain links TRBV28 with TRBJ2-7; 7 bases fit TRBD1. Losses at the gene ends were 5 bases for V and 5 bases for J; bases not matched to a gene: 12. The CDR3 contains 15 residues. Germline CDR1 and CDR2: MDHEN and SYDVKM.